The text below deals with one T cell receptor (beta chain). The data are from a study of cytomegalovirus exposure and HLA in healthy donors. 60 Vbeta and 13 Jbeta primers were used in PCR. Produced via immunoSEQ multiplex PCR; TCRdb's table is partial and in-frame only. The sample has about 190,000 clones, 78% seen once. CDR3 size: 13 residues. Trimming shortened V by 4 bases and J by 6 bases, and 11 bases separated the two germline ends. CDR1 and CDR2 (germline): SGHTA, FQGTGA. The receptor comes from a woman aged 25 to 39 in good health and CMV-seropositive. Sequences were obtained from PBMCs. V gene TRBV7-3 combines with J gene TRBJ2-3; no clear D. CDR3 in DNA: TGTGCCAGCAGCTCCCCCTCGTCGGATACGCAGTATTTT. It translates to CASSSPSSDTQYF.